The following is a T cell receptor (beta chain) sequence with its context. This entry is derived from a study of glioma-infiltrating T cells after dendritic cell vaccination. Amplification used 60 V beta primers and 13 J beta primers. Libraries were prepared by immunoSEQ multiplex PCR; TCRdb keeps only in-frame clonotypes and omits some of them. The table includes roughly 100,000 clones, 81% detected once. Germline V gene sequence: CDR1 LGHNA, CDR2 YNFKEQ. The V segment lost 5 bases and the J segment 8 bases; nucleotides outside the gene matches: 14. This CDR3 has 15 residues. The specimen comprised blood, sampled before dendritic cell vaccination. The chain has TRBV4-2 and TRBJ1-2; TRBD1 matches 7 bases. The sequence was obtained from a human donor with glioblastoma. This CDR3 is CASSSQGSGVRGYTF. The CDR3 DNA reads as TGTGCCAGCAGCTCACAGGGGTCCGGGGTACGGGGCTACACCTTC.